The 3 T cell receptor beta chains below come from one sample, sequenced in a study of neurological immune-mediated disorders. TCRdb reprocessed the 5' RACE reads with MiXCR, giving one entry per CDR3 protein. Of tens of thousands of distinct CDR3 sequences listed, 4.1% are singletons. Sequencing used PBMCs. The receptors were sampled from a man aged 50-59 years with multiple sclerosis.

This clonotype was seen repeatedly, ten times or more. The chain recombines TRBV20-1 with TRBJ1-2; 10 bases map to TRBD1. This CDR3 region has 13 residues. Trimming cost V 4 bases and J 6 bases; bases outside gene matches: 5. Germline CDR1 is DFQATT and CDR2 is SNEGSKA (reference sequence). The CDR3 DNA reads TGCAGTGCTACGGACAGGGGGAACGATGGCTACACCTTC. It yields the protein CSATDRGNDGYTF.

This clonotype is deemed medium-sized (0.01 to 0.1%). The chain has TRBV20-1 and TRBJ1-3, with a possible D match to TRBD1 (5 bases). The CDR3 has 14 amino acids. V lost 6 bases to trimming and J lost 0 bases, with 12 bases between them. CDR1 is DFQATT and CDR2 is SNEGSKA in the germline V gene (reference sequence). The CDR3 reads CSARGVGSGNTIYF. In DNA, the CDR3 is TGCAGTGCGCGGGGGGTGGGCTCTGGAAACACCATATATTTT.

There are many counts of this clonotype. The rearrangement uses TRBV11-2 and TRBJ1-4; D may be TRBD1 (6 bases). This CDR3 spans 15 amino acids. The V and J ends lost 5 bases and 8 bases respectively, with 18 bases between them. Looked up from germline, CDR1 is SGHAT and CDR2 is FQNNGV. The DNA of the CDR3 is TGTGCCAGCAGCCCAAATGTGGGGGGCGGAGAAAAACTGTTTTTT. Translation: CASSPNVGGGEKLFF.